This TCR beta chain was sequenced for a study of cytomegalovirus exposure and HLA in healthy donors. Study-level background: Among the 350 to 400 donors who were genotyped, approximately 76% fell in the genetic ancestry cluster that is associated with self-reported Caucasian donors.

Study-wide results and limits: Solely CMV serostatus was available to characterize immune exposure.

V was clipped by 8 bases and J by 8 bases, with 15 bases between them. This CDR3 spans 13 amino acids. Germline V gene sequence: CDR1 SNHLY, CDR2 FYNNEI. The PCR used 60 Vbeta and 13 Jbeta primers. The protocol was immunoSEQ multiplex PCR, while the TCRdb copy is restricted to in-frame clones and leaves out a portion. The data show about 110,000 clones, roughly four fifths seen once. This clone has just one count. Its target is not known. The chain is built from TRBV2 and TRBJ1-4; D is perhaps TRBD1 (6 bases). Sequencing was carried out using PBMCs. This receptor was obtained from a man aged 50 to 59 in good health and CMV-seronegative. Here the CDR3 DNA reads TGTGCCAGCGTACAGGGCGGACAAGAAAAACTGTTTTTT. It encodes CASVQGGQEKLFF.